Shown below are 32 T cell receptor beta chains from a single sample sequenced in a study of blood T cell repertoires in COVID-19. Libraries were prepared by immunoSEQ multiplex PCR; TCRdb keeps only in-frame clonotypes and omits some of them. The sample contains tens of thousands of clones, roughly 80% of which appear only once. Material for sequencing was peripheral blood. The receptors here all came from a woman aged 65 to 85 with acute or convalescent COVID-19.

The genes are TRBV12-5 and TRBJ2-2, with D unresolved. With 7 bases removed from V and 1 base from J, the gap between germline ends came to 4 bases. The CDR3 contains 12 residues. Germline CDR1 is LGHNT and CDR2 is FRNRAP. CDR3 bases: TGTGCTAGTGCAGGGAACACCGGGGAGCTGTTTTTT. Amino acids: CASAGNTGELFF.

The gene calls are TRBV4-1 and TRBJ2-3; D might be TRBD2 (6 bases). The V gene lost 4 bases and the J gene lost 2 bases, with 13 bases spanning the gap. Germline V gene lookup returns CDR1 MGHRA and CDR2 YSYEKL. The CDR3 has 15 residues. The CDR3: CASSLISGLTDTQYF. The CDR3 nucleotides are TGCGCCAGCAGCCTTATTAGCGGTCTCACAGATACGCAGTATTTT.

The J gene is TRBJ2-2, the V gene TRBV5-1; D might be TRBD1 (5 bases). CDR1 and CDR2 from the germline V gene are SGHRS and YFSETQ. The CDR3 has 14 residues. V lost 2 bases and J lost 5, with 10 bases in between. The CDR3 sequence: CASSFAGRTGELFF. For the CDR3, the DNA is TGCGCCAGCAGCTTCGCAGGGCGGACCGGGGAGCTGTTTTTT.

This clone was counted a few times. V gene TRBV2 combines with J gene TRBJ1-5, with D perhaps TRBD1 (6 bases). CDR3 size: 12 residues. Trimming stripped 4 bases from V and 6 bases from J, with 7 bases between. Germline values: CDR1 SNHLY, CDR2 FYNNEI. CDR3 region: CASSGGPQPQHF. CDR3 coding DNA: TGTGCCAGCAGTGGGGGGCCTCAGCCCCAGCATTTT.

This chain joins TRBV29-1 and TRBJ2-7; 7 nucleotides match TRBD1. V lost 3 bases and J lost 8; bases outside the gene matches: 7. Germline assignment: CDR1 SQVTM and CDR2 ANQGSEA. This CDR3 is built from 12 residues. The CDR3 bases are TGCAGCGTTGAGGAGACAGGGACCAAGCAGTACTTC. It specifies CSVEETGTKQYF.

CDR3 bases: TGCGCCAGTCAGCTGAGGCAGGGGATCAACACCGGGGAGCTGTTTTTT. Protein product: CASQLRQGINTGELFF. The rearrangement links TRBV5-1 to TRBJ2-2; weak D call: TRBD1 (6 bases). Germline V gene data show CDR1 as SGHRS and CDR2 as YFSETQ. V lost 8 bases to trimming and J lost 2 bases, with 19 bases between them. The CDR3 contains 16 residues.

The chain employs TRBV4-1 and TRBJ2-5, with 10 bases identical to TRBD2. CDR3 size: 18 residues. V shed 0 bases and J 5 bases; nucleotides not matched to a gene: 12. Germline lookup yields CDR1 MGHRA and CDR2 YSYEKL. As DNA, the CDR3 is TGCGCCAGCAGCCAAGACCCCCTAGCGGGGGCCGTGGGGGAGACCCAGTACTTC. Translated: CASSQDPLAGAVGETQYF.

The chain joins TRBV15 to TRBJ2-7, with a weak D call TRBD2 (6 bases). The CDR3 runs to 18 residues. Germline values: CDR1 LNHNV, CDR2 YYDKDF (reference sequence). V was cut by 3 bases and J by 4 bases, with 25 bases left in between. CDR3 coding DNA: TGTGCCACCAGCAGGCACCCGGGACTCAAGACGGGAAGATACGAGCAGTACGTC. Translation gives CATSRHPGLKTGRYEQYV.

The chain is built from TRBV24-1 and TRBJ2-3; D perhaps matches TRBD2 (6 bases). Germline CDR1 KGHDR, CDR2 SFDVKD. The CDR3 is 15 residues long. Trimming pared 3 bases from V and 4 bases from J, leaving 13 bases between. CDR3 sequence: CATSDRRDLSDTQYF. CDR3 DNA sequence: TGTGCCACCAGTGATCGCAGGGACTTATCAGATACGCAGTATTTT.

The chain has TRBV29-1 and TRBJ2-5; 10 nucleotides agree with TRBD2. CDR3 size: 15 residues. V dropped 3 bases and J dropped 0; count of bases not matched to a gene: 4. Germline CDR1 reads SQVTM; CDR2 reads ANQGSEA. CDR3 in DNA: TGCAGCGTTGAGGGGCTAGCGGGGGACCAAGAGACCCAGTACTTC. This encodes CSVEGLAGDQETQYF.

Of note for this clone: An end of the junction does not agree with germline; a read error may underlie this. Other DNA variants within this sample encode the same CDR3. The genes are TRBV4-2 and TRBJ2-5; TRBD2 matches 9 bases. The CDR3 is 18 residues long. Germline CDR1 and CDR2: LGHNA and YNFKEQ. The CDR3 loop is CASSQDLGGGAEAETQYF. CDR3 coding DNA: TGTGCTAGCAGCCAAGATCTCGGCGGGGGGGCCGAAGCAGAGACCCAGTACTTC.

The CDR3 DNA sequence: TGTGCCAGCAGCTCAGGGGGGACTTCAAATGAAAAACTGTTTTTT. Protein product: CASSSGGTSNEKLFF. V is TRBV7-6 and J is TRBJ1-4, with 7 bases aligning to TRBD1. The CDR3 extends over 15 amino acids. The germline gives CDR1 SGHVS, CDR2 FNYEAQ. The trim removed 4 bases at V and 5 bases at J, leaving 7 bases unmatched. Looking up the rest from reference TRBV7-6 and TRBJ1-4 gives the full variable domain: GAGVSQSPRYKVTKRGQDVALRCDPISGHVSLYWYRQALGQGPEFLTYFNYEAQQDKSGLPNDRFSAERPEGSISTLTIQRTEQRDSAMYRCASSSGGTSNEKLFFGSGTQLSVL.

The sample holds a few counts of this clone. The chain links TRBV13 to TRBJ1-1, with D unclear. The germline V gene encodes CDR1 PRHDT and CDR2 FYEKMQ (reference sequence). V shed 2 bases and J shed 0 bases, with 10 bases lying between them. The CDR3 has 15 residues. CDR3 DNA: TGTGCCAGCAGCTTACGAGTTAAAATGAACACTGAAGCTTTCTTT. Translating gives CASSLRVKMNTEAFF.

The chain recombines TRBV30 with TRBJ2-3; 7 nucleotides line up with TRBD2. CDR3 length: 15 residues. The V gene end was trimmed by 0 bases and the J gene end by 4 bases; junction bases not matched to a gene: 7. Germline V gene lookup returns CDR1 GTSNPN and CDR2 SVGIG (reference sequence). In DNA, the CDR3 is TGTGCCTGGAGTGTACCCGTGGGAGGGCCAGATACGCAGTATTTT. This translates into CAWSVPVGGPDTQYF.

This clone was counted a few times. The rearrangement links TRBV7-9 to TRBJ1-4; D is unresolved. The V end was cut by 5 bases, the J end by 3 bases, with 10 bases between. CDR1 and CDR2 (germline): SEHNR, FQNEAQ (reference sequence). CDR3 length: 14 residues. Here the CDR3 reads CASSIPGSNEKLFF. Written as DNA, the CDR3 is TGTGCCAGCAGCATCCCGGGATCTAATGAAAAACTGTTTTTT.

The chain carries TRBV5-5 and TRBJ1-2, with unresolved D. The germline CDR1 and CDR2 sequences are SGHKS and YYEKEE (reference sequence). V lost 4 bases and J 12 bases, leaving 16 bases between the germline ends. The CDR3 has 12 amino acids. The DNA for the CDR3 is TGTGCCAGCAGCCCCGAGCGACTCGTTAACACCTTC. Translated: CASSPERLVNTF.

V and J are TRBV10-3 and TRBJ2-3, with D possibly matching TRBD2 (5 bases). The V end was cut by 0 bases, the J end by 6 bases, with 22 bases between. The length of the CDR3 is 18 residues. CDR1 ENHRY and CDR2 SYGVKD come from the germline V gene. Written as DNA, the CDR3 is TGTGCCATCAGTGAGTCCCCTTACCGAGCGGACGAGGTGGATACGCAGTATTTT. It specifies CAISESPYRADEVDTQYF.

The chain joins TRBV27 to TRBJ1-1; 12 nucleotides align to TRBD1. V lost 1 base and J lost 5; bases outside the gene matches: 11. The CDR3 spans 18 residues. The V gene's germline CDR1 is MNHEY and CDR2 SMNVEV (reference sequence). The CDR3 DNA sequence: TGTGCCAGCAGTTTATTTTGGGGGGACAGGGGGCTGGTGACTGAAGCTTTCTTT. Translation: CASSLFWGDRGLVTEAFF.

The chain uses TRBV4-1 and TRBJ1-2; tentative D call: TRBD1 (5 bases). Trimming removed 0 bases from V and 3 bases from J, with 8 bases in between. CDR3 size: 14 residues. Germline V gives CDR1 MGHRA, CDR2 YSYEKL. The CDR3 nucleotides are TGCGCCAGCAGCCAAGAACCCAGGGACTATGGCTACACCTTC. This codes for CASSQEPRDYGYTF.

The CDR3 sequence is CASSYSGRAVLFSNQPQHF. The CDR3 nucleotides are TGTGCCAGCAGTTACTCTGGTCGAGCTGTCCTTTTTAGCAATCAGCCCCAGCATTTT. The V and J genes are TRBV6-2 or TRBV6-3 and TRBJ1-5; D unresolved. The germline V gene has CDR1 MNHEY and CDR2 SVGEGT. The CDR3 is 19 residues long. V was cut by 0 bases and J by 0 bases, with 18 bases left in between.

The chain carries TRBV4-1 and TRBJ1-6; the match to TRBD1 covers 9 bases. Germline trimming cut 2 bases from V and 10 bases from J; bases unmatched to any gene: 6. The CDR3 is 15 amino acids. Germline-derived CDR1 and CDR2 are MGHRA and YSYEKL. CDR3 coding DNA: TGCGCCAGCAGCCAACCTGGACAGGGGTACTCACCCCTCCACTTT. Amino acid sequence: CASSQPGQGYSPLHF.

The chain couples TRBV5-4 to TRBJ2-5; TRBD2 agrees at 13 bases. V was clipped by 4 bases and J by 2 bases; unmatched bases: 2. Germline CDR1 is SGHNT and CDR2 is YYREEE (reference sequence). The length of the CDR3 is 15 residues. Here the CDR3 reads CASSRGLAGQETQYF. As DNA, the CDR3 is TGTGCCAGCAGCCGGGGACTAGCGGGGCAAGAGACCCAGTACTTC.

This chain links TRBV18 with TRBJ2-4; weak D call: TRBD1 (5 bases). In germline, CDR1 is KGHSH, CDR2 LQKENI. Trimming pared 2 bases from V and 5 bases from J, leaving 13 bases between. The CDR3 length is 15 residues. CDR3 residues: CASSPSIDRQNIQYF. DNA for the CDR3: TGTGCCAGCTCACCAAGTATAGACAGACAAAACATTCAGTACTTC.

The chain links TRBV9 to TRBJ1-2, with TRBD1 as a possible D gene (5 bases). From germline, CDR1 is SGDLS and CDR2 YYNGEE. The CDR3 runs to 15 residues. The V and J ends lost 4 bases and 0 bases respectively, with 13 bases between them. CDR3 sequence: CASSFDSQANYGYTF. CDR3 nucleotides: TGTGCCAGCAGCTTCGACAGCCAAGCTAACTATGGCTACACCTTC.

The V call is TRBV6-5, the J call TRBJ2-1; 10 bases are shared with TRBD1. Germline CDR1 and CDR2: MNHEY and SVGAGI. V shed 5 bases, J shed 3 bases, and the junction held 4 bases outside the gene matches. The CDR3 is made up of 15 amino acids. The CDR3 spells CASSMTGGYYNEQFF. Written as DNA, the CDR3 is TGTGCCAGCAGTATGACAGGGGGCTACTACAATGAGCAGTTCTTC.

This rearrangement joins TRBV3-1 (or the pseudogene TRBV3-2) to TRBJ2-7; the match to TRBD1 covers 10 bases. From germline, CDR1 is LGHDT and CDR2 YNNKEL (reference sequence). Unmatched junction bases numbered 0, after V lost 1 base and J lost 3 bases. This CDR3 comprises 14 residues. For the CDR3, the DNA is TGTGCCAGCAGCCAAGGGACAGGGGGCTACGAGCAGTACGTC. It translates to CASSQGTGGYEQYV.

The chain couples TRBV30 to TRBJ1-6, with D possibly TRBD1 on 6 matching bases. This CDR3 has 14 amino acids. The germline V gene encodes CDR1 GTSNPN and CDR2 SVGIG (reference sequence). The V end was cut by 4 bases, the J end by 8 bases, with 15 bases between. CDR3: CAWTLRQVYSPLHF. Written as DNA, the CDR3 is TGTGCCTGGACCCTAAGACAGGTGTATTCACCCCTCCACTTT.

The chain uses TRBV30 and TRBJ1-4, with D possibly matching TRBD1 (5 bases). V lost 5 bases and J 0 bases, leaving 10 bases between the germline ends. CDR3 length equals 14 residues. Germline V lookup: CDR1 GTSNPN, CDR2 SVGIG (reference sequence). The CDR3, as DNA: TGTGCCTGGGGGAAGACAGCAACTAATGAAAAACTGTTTTTT. Translated, it gives CAWGKTATNEKLFF.

The V gene is TRBV7-9, the J gene TRBJ1-2, with 7 nucleotides matching TRBD1. V was pared by 2 bases and J by 4 bases, with 4 bases of the junction left unmatched. The CDR3 spans 14 residues. CDR1 is SEHNR and CDR2 is FQNEAQ in the germline V gene (reference sequence). The chain's CDR3 is CASSLPTGAYGYTF. CDR3 bases: TGTGCCAGCAGCTTACCTACAGGGGCCTATGGCTACACCTTC.

The chain joins TRBV20-1 to TRBJ1-2, with unresolved D. The V gene's germline CDR1 is DFQATT and CDR2 SNEGSKA (reference sequence). This CDR3 is built from 12 residues. Trimming removed 3 bases from V and 4 bases from J, with 9 bases in between. CDR3 sequence (DNA): TGCAGTGCTAGTGATGAGGGCTATGGCTACACCTTC. Protein product: CSASDEGYGYTF.

The chain joins TRBV6-1 to TRBJ1-4, with a weak D call TRBD1 (6 bases). This CDR3 region has 15 residues. Trimming removed 2 bases from V and 5 bases from J, with 12 bases in between. Germline-derived CDR1 and CDR2 are MNHNS and SASEGT. This CDR3 reads CASSELTGRNEKLFF. The CDR3, as DNA: TGTGCCAGCAGTGAACTCACAGGGAGAAATGAAAAACTGTTTTTT.

This clone has only one observation. Since a much larger clone is just one base distant, this may be a read error. The chain uses TRBV5-4 and TRBJ2-3; D gene unclear. Germline CDR1 SGHNT, CDR2 YYREEE (reference sequence). The CDR3 totals 12 residues. Deletions cut 0 bases from V and 4 bases from J, with 3 bases between. This CDR3 reads CASSLGADTQYF. The CDR3 DNA reads TGTGCCAGCAGCTTGGGCGCAGATACGCAGTATTTT.